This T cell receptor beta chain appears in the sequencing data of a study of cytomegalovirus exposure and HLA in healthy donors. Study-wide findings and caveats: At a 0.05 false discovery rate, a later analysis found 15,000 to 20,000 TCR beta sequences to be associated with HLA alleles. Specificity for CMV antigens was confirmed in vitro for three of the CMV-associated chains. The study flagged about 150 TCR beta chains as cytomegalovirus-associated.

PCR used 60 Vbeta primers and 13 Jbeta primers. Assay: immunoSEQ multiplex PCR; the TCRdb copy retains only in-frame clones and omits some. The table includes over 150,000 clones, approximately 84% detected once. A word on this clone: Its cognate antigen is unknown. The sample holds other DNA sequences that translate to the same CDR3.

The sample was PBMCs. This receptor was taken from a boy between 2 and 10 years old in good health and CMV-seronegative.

The CDR3 region is CASSLGRETQYF. Here the CDR3 DNA reads TGTGCCAGCAGCTTGGGGAGAGAGACCCAGTACTTC. The chain links TRBV5-6 to TRBJ2-5; D call uncertain. Trimming took 0 bases from V and 4 from J, leaving 4 bases between them. CDR3 size: 12 residues. CDR1 is SGHDT, CDR2 YYEEEE, per germline.